The T cell receptor (beta chain) described here comes from a study of T cell repertoires in cytomegalovirus infection. Study-level information: Public TCR beta signatures marked donors with CMV infection and the matching HLA. Study results and limitations: Accumulated public TCR beta family frequency recognized individuals carrying CMV together with the relevant HLA. In two of eight donors, the top clonotype was HLA-C-restricted CMV-specific.

CDR3 length: 16 residues. V dropped 0 bases and J dropped 5; count of bases not matched to a gene: 13. CDR1 and CDR2 from the germline V gene are SQVTM and ANQGSEA. TCRdb fed the reads into MiXCR, producing one record per CDR3 protein. The data show almost 500,000 distinct CDR3 sequences, about 11% seen once. This clonotype was picked up many times. The antigen remains unidentified. This TCR came from a human donor in good health (CMV status not recorded). Some clones in this sample may be carry-over from other donors' samples. The sequenced material came from PBMCs. This chain joins TRBV29-1 and TRBJ2-7; 7 nucleotides line up with TRBD2. The CDR3: CSVEDWRQGGSNEQYF. CDR3 sequence (DNA): TGCAGCGTTGAAGATTGGCGCCAGGGAGGGAGTAACGAGCAGTACTTC.